Below, 10 T cell receptor beta chains from the same sample are listed, as sequenced in a study of T cells in Graves' hyperthyroidism and ophthalmopathy. TCR beta CDR3 sequences were amplified from RNA transcripts. With the HTBI primer set, the TCR CDR3 went through a first round of RT-PCR. One entry per CDR3 protein results from TCRdb running MiXCR on the multiplex PCR reads. The top ten clones hold around 7.7% of a sample with more than 600,000 distinct CDR3 sequences, roughly 15% of them seen once. Sample: blood. The receptor source for this set is a young man with Graves' hyperthyroidism.

This chain joins TRBV29-1 and TRBJ2-7; TRBD2 aligns across 8 bases. The CDR3 has 13 amino acids. After removal of 6 bases from V and 0 bases from J, the junction contained 4 bases not matched to a gene. Looked up from germline, CDR1 is SQVTM and CDR2 is ANQGSEA. CDR3 nucleotides: TGCAGCGTAAAGCGGGAGAGCTCCTACGAGCAGTACTTC. It specifies CSVKRESSYEQYF.

There are a few counts of this clonotype. J is TRBJ2-7 and V is TRBV7-9, with D perhaps matching TRBD1 or TRBD2 (5 bases each). Germline V lookup: CDR1 SEHNR, CDR2 FQNEAQ (reference sequence). The ends were cut back, 5 bases at V and 7 bases at J, with 21 bases in the middle. CDR3 length equals 15 residues. Here the CDR3 reads CASSGRDPPTGEQYF. CDR3 DNA sequence: TGTGCCAGCAGCGGCCGGGACCCCCCCACTGGGGAGCAGTACTTC.

This clonotype occurred many times. The chain joins TRBV24-1 to TRBJ1-2; D gene unclear. This CDR3 is 13 amino acids long. Deletions cut 3 bases from V and 7 bases from J, with 11 bases between. Germline V lookup: CDR1 KGHDR, CDR2 SFDVKD. CDR3 amino acids: CATSDRNILGYTF. The CDR3 bases are TGTGCCACCAGTGATCGAAACATTCTTGGCTACACCTTC.

This clonotype was detected a few times. The rearrangement links TRBV20-1 to TRBJ2-5, with 13 bases matching TRBD2. Germline V CDR1 and CDR2: DFQATT, SNEGSKA (reference sequence). CDR3 length equals 14 residues. The junction had 5 bases not matched to a gene; V was cut back by 7 bases and J by 3 bases. In DNA form, the CDR3 reads TGCAGTGGGACTAGCGGGAGAATTGAAGAGACCCAGTACTTC. Residues: CSGTSGRIEETQYF.

This clonotype came up many times. The V call is TRBV7-2, the J call TRBJ2-7, with D possibly TRBD2 on 6 matching bases. Germline V CDR1 and CDR2: SGHTA, FQGNSA. The CDR3 sequence is 14 residues long. The ends were cut back, 4 bases at V and 3 bases at J, with 13 bases in the middle. The CDR3 DNA sequence: TGTGCCAGCAGCTCCGTTAGCGGATACTACGAGCAGTACTTC. Its protein is CASSSVSGYYEQYF. Complete variable domain (other parts from reference TRBV7-2 and TRBJ2-7): GAGVSQSPSNKVTEKGKDVELRCDPISGHTALYWYRQSLGQGLEFLIYFQGNSAPDKSGLPSDRFSAERTGGSVSTLTIQRTQQEDSAVYLCASSSVSGYYEQYFGPGTRLTVT.

This clonotype was recorded many times. The chain employs TRBV6-1 and TRBJ2-3; 12 bases agree with TRBD2. Germline V lookup: CDR1 MNHNS, CDR2 SASEGT. V dropped 8 bases and J dropped 5; count of bases not matched to a gene: 23. The CDR3 runs 20 residues. DNA for the CDR3: TGTGCCAGCGGGGGGCCAGCCTCCCCCTCTAGCGGGAGGGCCGGAGATACGCAGTATTTT. Its protein product is CASGGPASPSSGRAGDTQYF.

The table lists this clonotype with a few counts. The genes are TRBV19 and TRBJ2-1, with D uncertain. Germline V gene data show CDR1 as LNHDA and CDR2 as SQIVND (reference sequence). Trimming took 1 base from V and 2 from J, leaving 9 bases between them. This CDR3 contains 15 residues. The chain's CDR3 is CASSIGLFPYNEQFF. CDR3 coding DNA: TGTGCCAGTAGTATAGGGTTGTTTCCCTACAATGAGCAGTTCTTC.

The chain has TRBV7-3 and TRBJ2-3; D ambiguous. The CDR3 extends over 13 amino acids. Germline loops: CDR1 SGHTA, CDR2 FQGTGA. V gave up 4 bases and J gave up 8 bases, with 13 bases separating them. CDR3 loop: CASSSPPRRTQYF. The CDR3 DNA follows: TGTGCCAGCAGCTCCCCCCCCCGGCGTACGCAGTATTTT.

There are a few counts of this clonotype. The chain couples TRBV7-9 to TRBJ1-1; unclear D gene. CDR3 length: 14 amino acids. Germline loops: CDR1 SEHNR, CDR2 FQNEAQ (reference sequence). Trimming shortened V by 0 bases and J by 2 bases, and 7 bases separated the two germline ends. This CDR3 reads CASSLAAQNTEAFF. DNA for the CDR3: TGTGCCAGCAGCTTAGCGGCTCAAAACACTGAAGCTTTCTTT.

This chain links TRBV29-1 with TRBJ2-5, with 8 bases matching TRBD2. The germline V gene encodes CDR1 SQVTM and CDR2 ANQGSEA. This CDR3 is 15 amino acids long. After removal of 7 bases from V and 7 bases from J, the junction contained 17 bases not matched to a gene. The CDR3, as DNA: TGCAGCGCCCTCCGGGGACTAGGAAACCACGGGACCCAGTACTTC. Translation gives CSALRGLGNHGTQYF.